The 17 T cell receptor beta chains given below trace back to one sample, sequenced in a study of T cells in Graves' hyperthyroidism and ophthalmopathy. Regions amplified from RNA transcripts were the TCR beta CDR3 regions. The TCR CDR3 first-round RT-PCR relied on the HTBI primer set. TCRdb passed the multiplex PCR reads through MiXCR, listing each CDR3 protein once. Of roughly 570,000 distinct CDR3 sequences detected, more than 45% appear once; the ten largest clones hold roughly 19%. Sample: peripheral blood or thyroid tissue (not recorded which). All receptors come from an adult woman with Graves' disease, either hyperthyroidism or ophthalmopathy (not recorded which).

This clonotype was detected only once. The chain uses TRBV5-1 and TRBJ2-6; 9 bases agree with TRBD2. V lost 0 bases, J lost 5 bases, and 3 bases stayed unmatched. Germline V CDR1 and CDR2: SGHRS, YFSETQ. The CDR3 runs to 16 residues. The CDR3 loop is CASSLDASGRANVLTF. The CDR3, as DNA: TGCGCCAGCAGCTTGGATGCTAGCGGGAGGGCCAACGTCCTGACTTTC.

The genes are TRBV10-3 and TRBJ2-5, with 9 positions matching TRBD1. Germline trimming cut 2 bases from V and 0 bases from J; bases unmatched to any gene: 7. Germline CDR1 ENHRY, CDR2 SYGVKD. This CDR3 is 17 amino acids long. CDR3 coding DNA: TGTGCCATCAGTGAGGGACAGGGGCCGGGGAACCAAGAGACCCAGTACTTC. Translating gives CAISEGQGPGNQETQYF.

This rearrangement joins TRBV6-2 or TRBV6-3 to TRBJ2-5, with 9 bases lining up with TRBD2. V shed 4 bases and J 1 base; nucleotides not matched to a gene: 4. CDR3 length: 15 amino acids. The germline V gene encodes CDR1 MNHEY and CDR2 SVGEGT. For the CDR3, the DNA is TGTGCCAGCAGTTCTGGGCGGGAGGGCCAAGAGACCCAGTACTTC. The encoded protein is CASSSGREGQETQYF.

This chain uses TRBV19 with TRBJ2-6; D is perhaps TRBD2 (6 bases). V was pared by 10 bases and J by 0 bases, with 16 bases between. This CDR3 is 16 amino acids long. Germline-derived CDR1 and CDR2 are LNHDA and SQIVND (reference sequence). The CDR3 sequence: CATESRGYSGANVLTF. The CDR3 nucleotides are TGTGCCACGGAAAGCCGGGGGTACTCTGGGGCCAACGTCCTGACTTTC.

This clonotype was picked up many times. The rearrangement joins TRBV5-1 to TRBJ1-2; D is unresolved. Germline V CDR1 and CDR2: SGHRS, YFSETQ. Deletions cut 2 bases from V and 7 bases from J, with 18 bases between. CDR3 size: 15 residues. The CDR3 here is CASSLSANGRGGYTF. The CDR3 DNA reads TGCGCCAGCAGCTTATCGGCCAATGGACGCGGTGGCTACACCTTC.

CDR3 protein: CASRGDGTNYGYTF. CDR3 sequence (DNA): TGTGCCAGCAGGGGGGACGGAACTAACTATGGCTACACCTTC. The J gene is TRBJ1-2, the V gene TRBV2, with D possibly TRBD1 on 5 matching bases. V lost 6 bases to trimming and J lost 0 bases, with 11 bases between them. This CDR3 contains 14 residues. Germline-derived CDR1 and CDR2 are SNHLY and FYNNEI.

The rearrangement links TRBV7-2 to TRBJ2-2; D is perhaps TRBD2 (5 bases). The CDR3 is 14 amino acids. CDR1 is SGHTA and CDR2 is FQGNSA in the germline V gene. V was pared by 4 bases and J by 9 bases, with 15 bases between. CDR3: CASSCAESGRELFF. The CDR3 DNA reads as TGTGCCAGCAGCTGTGCCGAATCGGGAAGGGAGCTGTTTTTT.

The chain employs TRBV7-8 and TRBJ2-7; 10 bases are shared with TRBD2. CDR1 is SGHVS and CDR2 is FQNEAQ in the germline V gene. This CDR3 spans 14 amino acids. The J segment lost 5 bases and the V segment lost 3 bases, leaving 4 bases of the junction unmatched. The DNA of the CDR3 is TGTGCCAGCAGCTTTAGCGGGGGGATCAACGAGCAGTACTTC. It encodes CASSFSGGINEQYF.

In the case of this clonotype: A much larger clone lies one base from this, so it may be a read error. V and J are TRBV7-9 and TRBJ1-1, with D maybe TRBD1 (6 bases). V was shortened by 5 bases and J by 0 bases, with 25 bases between the two germline ends. The CDR3 covers 19 residues. Germline-derived CDR1 and CDR2 are SEHNR and FQNEAQ (reference sequence). The CDR3 sequence: CASSEGGGGLVKLNTEAFF. In DNA, the CDR3 is TGTGCCAGCAGCGAAGGGGGGGGGGGACTGGTTAAGCTGAACACTGAAGCTTTCTTT.

The chain employs TRBV12-3 or TRBV12-4 and TRBJ1-1, with 8 nucleotides matching TRBD1. This CDR3 contains 11 residues. J gave up 12 bases and V 5 bases, and 5 bases lay outside the gene matches. CDR3 in amino acids: CASSRTGTSFF. In nucleotides, the CDR3 is TGTGCCAGCAGTAGGACAGGGACATCTTTCTTT.

This clonotype has just one count. The chain employs TRBV12-3 or TRBV12-4 and TRBJ2-7, with D unresolved. The CDR3 spans 9 residues. Trimming removed 5 bases at V and 10 bases at J, with 6 bases between. The CDR3 spells CASSSDQYF. In DNA, the CDR3 is TGTGCCAGCAGTAGCGATCAGTACTTC.

This clonotype was observed a few times. V gene TRBV20-1 combines with J gene TRBJ1-2; 7 nucleotides line up with TRBD1. The CDR3 runs to 15 residues. Germline values: CDR1 DFQATT, CDR2 SNEGSKA (reference sequence). The V gene end was trimmed by 2 bases and the J gene end by 8 bases; junction bases not matched to a gene: 14. Written as DNA, the CDR3 is TGCAGTGCTAGAAAGACAGGGATCAAGGAAATGGGCTACACCTTC. It is translated as CSARKTGIKEMGYTF.

This clonotype was detected only a few times. A much larger clone lies one base from this, so it may be a read error. The chain carries TRBV19 and TRBJ2-7, with D possibly being TRBD2 (6 bases). CDR3 size: 13 residues. Per germline, CDR1 LNHDA and CDR2 SQIVND (reference sequence). V was cut by 8 bases and J by 4 bases, with 15 bases left in between. The CDR3 region has the DNA TGTGCCAGTGGCCGGGGGACTCCTTACGAGCAGTACTTC. This gives the protein CASGRGTPYEQYF.

This chain uses TRBV19 with TRBJ1-1; D possibly corresponds to TRBD1 (5 bases). V shed 1 base and J shed 5 bases, with 17 bases lying between them. The CDR3 length is 16 residues. CDR1 is LNHDA, CDR2 SQIVND, per germline (reference sequence). This CDR3 is CASSIGRPGGVTEAFF. The CDR3 DNA sequence: TGTGCCAGTAGTATAGGTCGGCCGGGAGGGGTTACTGAAGCTTTCTTT.

The chain carries TRBV2 and TRBJ1-6; TRBD1 might be the D (5 bases). V lost 6 bases, J lost 5 bases, and 14 bases lay in between. Germline assignment: CDR1 SNHLY and CDR2 FYNNEI. The CDR3 is made up of 15 amino acids. The CDR3 sequence: CASSLGTDNNSPLHF. The CDR3 nucleotides read TGTGCCAGCAGCTTAGGGACGGACAATAATTCACCCCTCCACTTT.

Ten or more counts support this clonotype. The gene calls are TRBV7-2 and TRBJ1-5; 8 bases fit TRBD1. Germline V CDR1 and CDR2: SGHTA, FQGNSA. The junction had 6 bases not matched to a gene; V was cut back by 3 bases and J by 5 bases. This CDR3 spans 15 amino acids. CDR3 nucleotide sequence: TGTGCCAGCAGCTTTGCTGGACAGGGACATCAGCCCCAGCATTTT. Translated: CASSFAGQGHQPQHF. Drawing the rest from reference TRBV7-2 and TRBJ1-5, the complete variable domain is GAGVSQSPSNKVTEKGKDVELRCDPISGHTALYWYRQSLGQGLEFLIYFQGNSAPDKSGLPSDRFSAERTGGSVSTLTIQRTQQEDSAVYLCASSFAGQGHQPQHFGDGTRLSIL.

In its sample, this clonotype was seen a few times. The chain has TRBV6-6 and TRBJ1-1; D is unresolved. CDR3 length: 17 amino acids. Trimming shortened V by 3 bases and J by 1 base, and 18 bases separated the two germline ends. Germline V gene data show CDR1 as MNHNY and CDR2 as SVGAGI (reference sequence). The DNA of the CDR3 is TGTGCCAGCAGTTATGTTCTCGGTGGGGTGAGGAACACTGAAGCTTTCTTT. This codes for CASSYVLGGVRNTEAFF.